The sequence of this T cell receptor (beta chain) was determined in a study of early T cells in non-severe SARS-CoV-2 infection. For the study at large: Investigators sequenced bulk RNA drawn from unsorted whole blood, and chains remained unpaired.

This CDR3 is 16 amino acids long. Germline lookup yields CDR1 MGHRA and CDR2 YSYEKL. Germline trimming cut 1 base from V and 2 bases from J; bases unmatched to any gene: 5. Only a few counts were recorded for this clonotype. Each CDR3 protein gets one entry after TCRdb re-called the 5' RACE reads with MiXCR. This sample has fewer than 100,000 distinct CDR3 sequences, with around 11% found just once. The V gene is TRBV4-1, the J gene TRBJ2-5; 9 nucleotides line up with TRBD1. The sequence came from an adult who was a healthcare worker with PCR-confirmed SARS-CoV-2 infection or an uninfected control (not recorded which). Material for sequencing was whole blood. CDR3 nucleotides: TGCGCCAGCAGCCAAGGGAGACAGGGGGAACAAGAGACCCAGTACTTC. Translating it yields CASSQGRQGEQETQYF.